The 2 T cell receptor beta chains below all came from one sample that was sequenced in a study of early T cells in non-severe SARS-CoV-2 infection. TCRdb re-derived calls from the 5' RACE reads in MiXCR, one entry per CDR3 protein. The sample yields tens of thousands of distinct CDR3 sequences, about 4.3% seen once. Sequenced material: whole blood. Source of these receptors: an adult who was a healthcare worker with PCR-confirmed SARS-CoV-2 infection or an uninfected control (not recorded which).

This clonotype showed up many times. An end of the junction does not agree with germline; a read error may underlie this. The CDR3 coding sequence is TGTGCCAGCAGTTACCCGGGACAGGGAACTGAAGTTTTCTTT. Translating it yields CASSYPGQGTEVFF. The chain links TRBV6-6 to TRBJ1-1, with 9 bases fitting TRBD1. Per the germline V gene, CDR1 is MNHNY and CDR2 is SVGAGI (reference sequence). The CDR3 length is 14 residues.

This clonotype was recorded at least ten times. The CDR3 nucleotides read TGCGCCAGCAGTCAGGACGTAGGAAACACCATATATTTT. Its translation is CASSQDVGNTIYF. This rearrangement joins TRBV4-3 to TRBJ1-3, with D hard to call. The germline V gene encodes CDR1 LGHNA and CDR2 YSLEER. The CDR3 has 13 residues. Deletions cut 6 bases from V and 4 bases from J, with 10 bases between.